The source of this T cell receptor (beta chain) is a study of T cell responses to AZD1222 COVID-19 vaccine. Per germline, CDR1 SNHLY and CDR2 FYNNEI. Trimming cost V 5 bases and J 8 bases; bases outside gene matches: 8. This CDR3 region has 15 residues. Findings of the study overall: Unmutated variant regions reportedly attract nearly half of all spike-specific TCRs. Repertoires were obtained solely post-peak T cell response.

Sequenced by immunoSEQ multiplex PCR; TCRdb stores in-frame clones only, minus some. The sample yields about 120,000 clones, roughly 90% seen once. Regarding this clone: As yet, its antigen is unknown.

The receptor was isolated from an adult in good health. This sample comprised peripheral blood, obtained on day 0 of AZD1222 vaccination. The chain carries TRBV2 and TRBJ1-4, with 10 bases lining up with TRBD1. The CDR3: CASSLTGGAKEKLFF. CDR3 in DNA: TGTGCCAGCAGTTTGACAGGGGGCGCGAAGGAAAAACTGTTTTTT. Complete variable domain (other parts from reference TRBV2 and TRBJ1-4): EPEVTQTPSHQVTQMGQEVILRCVPISNHLYFYWYRQILGQKVEFLVSFYNNEISEKSEIFDDQFSVERPDGSNFTLKIRSTKLEDSAMYFCASSLTGGAKEKLFFGSGTQLSVL.